This is a list of T cell receptor beta chains from one sample in a study of blood T cell repertoires in COVID-19. Sequencing was performed with immunoSEQ multiplex PCR; in TCRdb, only in-frame clones are kept and a portion is missing. The table includes under 300,000 clones, roughly 85% detected once. The specimen was peripheral blood. These receptors all come from a man younger than 40 who had recovered from COVID-19. Each CDR3 is given with its conserved first and last residue. A D gene is named only where the DNA matches it firmly. Size is omitted from some rows. Given values are once, few, many or a class for expanded clones.

clone_size: NA; v_call: TRBV9; d_call: TRBD1; j_call: TRBJ2-5; cdr3_aa: CASSTTPDRGLETQYF; cdr3_nt: TGTGCCAGCAGCACAACCCCAGACAGGGGACTGGAGACCCAGTACTTC
clone_size: once; v_call: TRBV6-5; d_call: TRBD1; j_call: TRBJ1-6; cdr3_aa: CASRSGRGLGSPLHF; cdr3_nt: TGTGCCAGCAGATCGGGCAGGGGGCTCGGTTCACCCCTCCACTTT
clone_size: once; v_call: TRBV19; d_call: TRBD1; j_call: TRBJ2-6; cdr3_aa: CASREPQQGADGANVLTF; cdr3_nt: TGTGCCAGTAGGGAGCCTCAACAGGGGGCGGACGGGGCCAACGTCCTGACTTTC
clone_size: NA; v_call: TRBV11-2; d_call: NA; j_call: TRBJ1-5; cdr3_aa: CASSRSGGGQPQHF; cdr3_nt: TGTGCCAGCAGCCGGAGTGGGGGAGGACAGCCCCAGCATTTT
clone_size: NA; v_call: TRBV6-5; d_call: NA; j_call: TRBJ2-7; cdr3_aa: CASRPREAEQYF; cdr3_nt: TGTGCCAGCAGACCGAGGGAGGCAGAGCAGTACTTC
clone_size: NA; v_call: TRBV6-5; d_call: TRBD1; j_call: TRBJ1-2; cdr3_aa: CASTADRAHGYTF; cdr3_nt: TGTGCCAGCACCGCGGACAGGGCCCATGGCTACACCTTC
clone_size: NA; v_call: TRBV19; d_call: TRBD1; j_call: TRBJ1-4; cdr3_aa: CASSTWTGIPTNEKLFF; cdr3_nt: TGTGCCAGTAGTACCTGGACAGGAATTCCAACTAATGAAAAACTGTTTTTT
clone_size: NA; v_call: TRBV18; d_call: TRBD1; j_call: TRBJ1-5; cdr3_aa: CASSPPGGNQPQHF; cdr3_nt: TGTGCCAGCTCACCGCCAGGGGGGAATCAGCCCCAGCATTTT
clone_size: NA; v_call: TRBV9; d_call: NA; j_call: TRBJ1-4; cdr3_aa: CASSVGAGHKEKLFF; cdr3_nt: TGTGCCAGCAGCGTAGGGGCAGGGCATAAGGAGAAACTGTTTTTT
clone_size: few; v_call: TRBV27; d_call: NA; j_call: TRBJ2-7; cdr3_aa: CASSHYDPISYEQYF; cdr3_nt: TGTGCCAGCAGCCACTACGACCCAATCTCCTACGAGCAGTACTTC
clone_size: NA; v_call: TRBV10-2; d_call: NA; j_call: TRBJ1-3; cdr3_aa: CASSEVITRFSGNTIYF; cdr3_nt: TGCGCCAGCAGTGAGGTGATCACAAGATTCTCTGGAAACACCATATATTTT
clone_size: NA; v_call: TRBV4-1; d_call: NA; j_call: TRBJ1-5; cdr3_aa: CASSQGGRSNSNQPQHF; cdr3_nt: TGCGCCAGCAGCCAAGGAGGGAGATCAAATAGCAATCAGCCCCAGCATTTT
clone_size: NA; v_call: TRBV7-6; d_call: TRBD2; j_call: TRBJ2-1; cdr3_aa: CASSLKGLAGGFYNEQFF; cdr3_nt: TGTGCCAGCAGCTTAAAGGGACTAGCGGGGGGTTTTTACAATGAGCAGTTCTTC
clone_size: NA; v_call: TRBV13; d_call: TRBD2; j_call: TRBJ2-5; cdr3_aa: CASSPGGVETQYF; cdr3_nt: TGTGCCAGCAGCCCGGGGGGAGTTGAGACCCAGTACTTC
clone_size: once; v_call: TRBV10-3; d_call: TRBD2; j_call: TRBJ2-1; cdr3_aa: CAISESSGANYNEQFF; cdr3_nt: TGTGCCATCAGTGAGTCTAGCGGGGCGAACTACAATGAGCAGTTCTTC
clone_size: NA; v_call: TRBV10-1; d_call: NA; j_call: TRBJ2-4; cdr3_aa: CASSEQGSKNIQYF; cdr3_nt: TGCGCCAGCAGCGAGCAGGGATCCAAAAACATTCAGTACTTC